The source of this T cell receptor (beta chain) is a study of shared clonotypes between healthy human individuals. The data were produced by immunoSEQ multiplex PCR, yet TCRdb's version contains in-frame clones alone and is incomplete. The table lists more than 2 million clones, just over 90% of them singletons. CD8 cells regarded as naive lacked CD45RO, were positively chosen for CCR7, and omitted terminally differentiated effector memory CD45RA+ cells. This receptor was identified in a man between 18 and 35 years old in good health. Some clones in this sample may be carry-over from other donors' samples. The sequencing input was naive CD8+ T cells from PBMCs.

CDR3 coding DNA: TGTGCCAGCAGCTTATCCAGAGCCACCGGGGAGCTGTTTTTT. It codes for CASSLSRATGELFF. The chain is built from TRBV11-2 and TRBJ2-2, with D hard to call. Trimming shortened V by 2 bases and J by 4 bases, and 8 bases separated the two germline ends. This CDR3 spans 14 amino acids. Germline V gene sequence: CDR1 SGHAT, CDR2 FQNNGV.